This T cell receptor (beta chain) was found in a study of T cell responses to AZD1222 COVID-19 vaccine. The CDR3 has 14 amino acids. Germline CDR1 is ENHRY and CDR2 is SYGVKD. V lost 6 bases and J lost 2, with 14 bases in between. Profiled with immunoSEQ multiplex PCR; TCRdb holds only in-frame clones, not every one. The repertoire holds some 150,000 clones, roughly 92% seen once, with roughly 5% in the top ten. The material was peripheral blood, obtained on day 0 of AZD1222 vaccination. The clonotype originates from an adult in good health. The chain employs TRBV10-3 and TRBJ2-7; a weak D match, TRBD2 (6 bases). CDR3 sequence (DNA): TGTGCCATCAGGGGTTTCGGGGGAACCTACGAGCAGTACTTC. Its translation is CAIRGFGGTYEQYF.